This TCR beta chain emerged from a study of blood T cells in healthy people across ages. Germline CDR1 DFQATT, CDR2 SNEGSKA (reference sequence). V lost 3 bases, J lost 0 bases, and 3 bases stayed unmatched. This CDR3 region has 15 residues. The authors ran a second PCR of roughly 6 to 11 cycles using a sample-barcoded 5' primer and a J-beta primer mix. Template switching added a 12-random-nucleotide identifier to every cDNA molecule. TCRdb fed the 5' RACE reads into MiXCR, producing one record per CDR3 protein. This table has around 650,000 distinct CDR3 sequences, 40% to 45% appearing once. This chain links TRBV20-1 with TRBJ2-5; 11 nucleotides match TRBD2. This receptor was identified in a man at least 80 years old in good health. The sample was blood. As DNA, the CDR3 is TGCAGTGCTAGGAGACTAGCGGGGAACCAAGAGACCCAGTACTTC. Its translation is CSARRLAGNQETQYF.